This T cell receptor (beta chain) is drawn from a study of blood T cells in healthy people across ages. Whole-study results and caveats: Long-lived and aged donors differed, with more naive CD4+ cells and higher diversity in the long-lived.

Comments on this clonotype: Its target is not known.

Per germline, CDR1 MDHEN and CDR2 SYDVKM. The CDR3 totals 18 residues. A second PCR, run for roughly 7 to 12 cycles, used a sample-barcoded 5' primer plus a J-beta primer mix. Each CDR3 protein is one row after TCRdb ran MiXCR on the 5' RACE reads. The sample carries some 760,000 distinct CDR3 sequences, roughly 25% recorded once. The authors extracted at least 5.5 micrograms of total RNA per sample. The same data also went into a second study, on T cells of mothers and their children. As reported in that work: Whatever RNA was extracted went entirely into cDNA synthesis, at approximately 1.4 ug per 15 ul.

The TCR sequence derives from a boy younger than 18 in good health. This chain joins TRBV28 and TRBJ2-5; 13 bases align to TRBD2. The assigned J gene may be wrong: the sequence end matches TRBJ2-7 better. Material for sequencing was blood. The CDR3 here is CASSYGTSGGAFPYEQYF. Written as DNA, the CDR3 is TGTGCCAGCAGTTACGGTACTAGCGGGGGGGCCTTTCCCTACGAGCAGTACTTC.